One and the same sample provided the 21 T cell receptor beta chains below, sequenced in a study of blood T cell repertoires in COVID-19. The data were produced by immunoSEQ multiplex PCR, yet TCRdb's version contains in-frame clones alone and is incomplete. Of some 48,000 clones in the sample, about 86% were seen once. The sample was peripheral blood. Source of these receptors: a woman of 80 years or more with acute or convalescent COVID-19.

This rearrangement joins TRBV5-6 to TRBJ1-6, with TRBD1 identical over 7 bases. Germline CDR1 is SGHDT and CDR2 is YYEEEE. V trimming: 4 bases; J trimming: 2 bases; junction bases outside the gene matches: 6. This CDR3 has 16 residues. As DNA, the CDR3 is TGTGCCAGCAGCCGGAAACAGGGGACCTATAATTCACCCCTCCACTTT. Its translation: CASSRKQGTYNSPLHF. Combining the CDR3 with reference TRBV5-6 and TRBJ1-6 gives the whole variable domain DAGVTQSPTHLIKTRGQQVTLRCSPKSGHDTVSWYQQALGQGPQFIFQYYEEEERQRGNFPDRFSGHQFPNYSSELNVNALLLGDSALYLCASSRKQGTYNSPLHFGNGTRLTVT.

The table lists this clone with a count of one. The chain links TRBV4-1 to TRBJ2-2, with TRBD2 matching 15 bases. The J segment lost 6 bases and the V segment lost 0 bases, leaving 8 bases of the junction unmatched. The V gene's germline CDR1 is MGHRA and CDR2 YSYEKL. The CDR3 totals 19 residues. Here the CDR3 DNA reads TGCGCCAGCAGCCAAGATCGGACTAGCGGGGGGGTGAAATCCGGGGAGCTGTTTTTT. Its protein product is CASSQDRTSGGVKSGELFF.

The sample holds a few counts of this clone. Here the CDR3 reads CASSLQGMDEKLFF. The DNA for the CDR3 is TGCGCCAGCAGCTTGCAGGGGATGGATGAAAAACTGTTTTTT. The chain recombines TRBV5-1 with TRBJ1-4; possible D gene TRBD1, 6 bases. The CDR3 has 14 amino acids. Looked up from germline, CDR1 is SGHRS and CDR2 is YFSETQ. The V end lost 1 base, the J end lost 6 bases, and 10 bases lay between the germline ends.

This rearrangement joins TRBV6-5 to TRBJ2-1; D might be TRBD2 (6 bases). CDR1 is MNHEY, CDR2 SVGAGI, per germline. V was shortened by 5 bases and J by 7 bases, with 9 bases between the two germline ends. The CDR3 contains 12 residues. The CDR3 region is CASSNRGNEQFF. CDR3 nucleotide sequence: TGTGCCAGCAGTAACCGGGGGAATGAGCAGTTCTTC.

The chain combines TRBV5-4 with TRBJ2-7; D possibly corresponds to TRBD1 (6 bases). Trimming took off 3 bases at V and 3 bases at J, with 7 bases between the two ends. The germline V gene encodes CDR1 SGHNT and CDR2 YYREEE (reference sequence). The CDR3 is made up of 12 amino acids. Written as DNA, the CDR3 is TGTGCCAGCAGCTCGGACAGCTACGAGCAGTACTTC. It translates to CASSSDSYEQYF.

The chain couples TRBV10-3 to TRBJ1-5, with 8 bases that match TRBD1. The CDR3 covers 14 residues. The V gene's germline CDR1 is ENHRY and CDR2 SYGVKD. V dropped 4 bases and J dropped 5; count of bases not matched to a gene: 4. The CDR3 reads CAISADRGYQPQHF. The CDR3 DNA follows: TGTGCCATCAGTGCTGACAGGGGTTATCAGCCCCAGCATTTT.

The chain couples TRBV6-6 to TRBJ1-1; D is unresolved. V dropped 5 bases and J dropped 6 bases, with 19 bases sitting between them. The CDR3 is 15 amino acids. The germline gives CDR1 MNHNY, CDR2 SVGAGI (reference sequence). In DNA, the CDR3 is TGTGCCAGCAGTCAAGGCACTTCCGAGGTCGCTGAAGCTTTCTTT. Translated, it gives CASSQGTSEVAEAFF.

This rearrangement joins TRBV5-8 to TRBJ2-5, with D possibly matching TRBD2 (7 bases). Trimming pared 0 bases from V and 4 bases from J, leaving 13 bases between. The length of the CDR3 is 15 residues. From germline, CDR1 is SGHTS and CDR2 YDEGEE. CDR3 sequence (DNA): TGTGCCAGCAGCTTGGGTAGGGGGGGGCGAGAGACCCAGTACTTC. It specifies CASSLGRGGRETQYF.

CDR3 sequence reads: CASSFQENTEAFF. For the CDR3, the DNA is TGTGCCAGCAGCTTCCAGGAGAACACTGAAGCTTTCTTT. V is TRBV7-8 and J is TRBJ1-1, with D unresolved. The CDR3 length is 13 residues. CDR1 is SGHVS and CDR2 is FQNEAQ in the germline V gene. The V and J ends lost 3 bases and 1 base respectively, with 6 bases between them.

The chain links TRBV7-9 to TRBJ2-5; D is undetermined. V was cut by 2 bases and J by 1 base, with 8 bases left in between. This CDR3 comprises 14 residues. Germline loops: CDR1 SEHNR, CDR2 FQNEAQ (reference sequence). CDR3 sequence: CASSLIEAQETQYF. For the CDR3, the DNA is TGTGCCAGCAGCTTAATTGAGGCCCAAGAGACCCAGTACTTC.

This chain links TRBV19 with TRBJ1-1, with a weak D call TRBD1 (5 bases). The germline CDR1 and CDR2 sequences are LNHDA and SQIVND (reference sequence). V dropped 4 bases and J dropped 3 bases, with 15 bases sitting between them. This CDR3 contains 15 residues. CDR3 DNA: TGTGCCAGTAGTAGGGGGAGGCAGGGCGACACTGAAGCTTTCTTT. Residues: CASSRGRQGDTEAFF.

The rearrangement links TRBV7-3 to TRBJ2-2; 14 nucleotides line up with TRBD2. V was pared by 5 bases and J by 6 bases, with 5 bases of the junction left unmatched. The CDR3 is made up of 16 amino acids. Per germline, CDR1 SGHTA and CDR2 FQGTGA. The CDR3 region has the DNA TGTGCCAGCAGCCGGGGACTAGCGGGGGTATCCGGGGAGCTGTTTTTT. Translated, it gives CASSRGLAGVSGELFF.

CDR3 residues: CASSARGQGGEKLFF. CDR3 DNA: TGTGCCAGCAGCGCCCGGGGACAGGGTGGGGAAAAACTGTTTTTT. The rearrangement links TRBV7-9 to TRBJ1-4, with 9 bases matching TRBD1. The CDR3 has 15 residues. Germline V gene sequence: CDR1 SEHNR, CDR2 FQNEAQ (reference sequence). V shed 5 bases and J 8 bases; nucleotides not matched to a gene: 9.

This rearrangement joins TRBV3-1 (or the pseudogene TRBV3-2) to TRBJ1-2; TRBD1 might be the D (6 bases). The CDR3 runs 14 residues. Germline CDR1 and CDR2: LGHDT and YNNKEL (reference sequence). Trimming removed 0 bases at V and 8 bases at J, with 13 bases between. DNA of the CDR3: TGTGCCAGCAGCCAAGATTGGGGAGGGACAGGCTACACCTTC. Protein: CASSQDWGGTGYTF.

This clone was detected only a few times. This rearrangement joins TRBV5-4 to TRBJ1-5; D remains unclear. The CDR3 is 13 amino acids. The germline gives CDR1 SGHNT, CDR2 YYREEE (reference sequence). The V end was cut by 3 bases, the J end by 4 bases, with 8 bases between. The CDR3 region is CASSSGGNQPQHF. The CDR3 DNA reads TGTGCCAGCAGCTCGGGAGGGAATCAGCCCCAGCATTTT.

V usage is TRBV5-6 and J usage is TRBJ1-5; the match to TRBD1 covers 12 bases. V was clipped by 9 bases and J by 4 bases; unmatched bases: 11. This CDR3 region has 16 residues. The germline gives CDR1 SGHDT, CDR2 YYEEEE. Here the CDR3 reads CANHSGTGGRNQPQHF. Written as DNA, the CDR3 is TGTGCCAACCATTCGGGGACAGGGGGCCGGAATCAGCCCCAGCATTTT.

DNA for the CDR3: TGTGCCAGCGGAAGGGACAGCCAAAACACTGAAGCTTTCTTT. Translating gives CASGRDSQNTEAFF. The rearrangement uses TRBV6-5 and TRBJ1-1; 7 nucleotides agree with TRBD1. The CDR3 has 14 residues. The V gene end was trimmed by 8 bases and the J gene end by 2 bases; junction bases not matched to a gene: 8. Germline lookup yields CDR1 MNHEY and CDR2 SVGAGI.

The gene calls are TRBV9 and TRBJ1-1; no reliable D call. The CDR3 sequence is 15 residues long. Germline V gene lookup returns CDR1 SGDLS and CDR2 YYNGEE. V was trimmed by 4 bases and J by 3 bases, leaving 16 bases between them. As DNA, the CDR3 is TGTGCCAGCAGCCCAAACGTTTCTCCGGACACTGAAGCTTTCTTT. This gives the protein CASSPNVSPDTEAFF.

The chain employs TRBV7-9 and TRBJ2-7, with 7 bases identical to TRBD1. CDR1 and CDR2 (germline): SEHNR, FQNEAQ (reference sequence). With 5 bases clipped from V and 2 bases from J, the junction kept 6 bases outside the gene matches. The CDR3 covers 14 residues. CDR3 loop: CASSRRDRPYEQYF. The DNA for the CDR3 is TGTGCCAGCAGCCGCCGGGACAGACCCTACGAGCAGTACTTC.

The chain uses TRBV20-1 and TRBJ2-1; D is undetermined. V was cut by 4 bases and J by 0 bases, with 10 bases left in between. There are 14 residues in the CDR3. The germline gives CDR1 DFQATT, CDR2 SNEGSKA (reference sequence). Here the CDR3 reads CSATDTSSYNEQFF. DNA for the CDR3: TGCAGTGCTACTGACACGAGCTCCTACAATGAGCAGTTCTTC.

V usage is TRBV27 and J usage is TRBJ1-6; D may be TRBD1 (6 bases). The length of the CDR3 is 17 residues. The V gene's germline CDR1 is MNHEY and CDR2 SMNVEV (reference sequence). V lost 0 bases, J lost 0 bases, and 9 bases lay in between. The CDR3 reads CASSLSTGSSYNSPLHF. CDR3 nucleotide sequence: TGTGCCAGCAGTTTATCGACAGGTAGCTCCTATAATTCACCCCTCCACTTT.